The 27 T cell receptor beta chains below come from one sample, sequenced in a study of T cell responses to AZD1222 COVID-19 vaccine. Data came from immunoSEQ multiplex PCR; TCRdb stores just in-frame clones and leaves some out. Here the sample spans some 92,000 clones, roughly 89% being singletons. Sample: peripheral blood, taken on day 0 of MenACWY control vaccination. The receptor source for this set is an adult in good health.

The V gene is TRBV28, the J gene TRBJ1-2, with no clear D. The germline V gene encodes CDR1 MDHEN and CDR2 SYDVKM. V lost 1 base and J 6 bases, leaving 9 bases between the germline ends. This CDR3 contains 13 residues. This CDR3 reads CASSLLGSHGYTF. The CDR3 DNA reads as TGTGCCAGCAGTTTATTGGGTTCTCATGGCTACACCTTC.

The chain couples TRBV6-5 to TRBJ1-2; no definite D call. Trimming removed 0 bases at V and 3 bases at J, with 11 bases between. The CDR3 runs to 15 residues. Germline assignment: CDR1 MNHEY and CDR2 SVGAGI. This CDR3 is CASSYSMNTDYGYTF. The CDR3 DNA reads as TGTGCCAGCAGTTACTCGATGAATACAGACTATGGCTACACCTTC.

V is TRBV28 and J is TRBJ1-5, with D possibly TRBD1 on 6 matching bases. Looked up from germline, CDR1 is MDHEN and CDR2 is SYDVKM. The CDR3 contains 16 residues. Trimming removed 5 bases at V and 6 bases at J, with 20 bases between. The CDR3 region is CASSQIRPGVAQPQHF. For the CDR3, the DNA is TGTGCCAGCAGTCAAATACGCCCAGGGGTGGCTCAGCCCCAGCATTTT.

This chain connects TRBV27 to TRBJ2-7, with D tentatively TRBD2 (5 bases). Germline V gene data show CDR1 as MNHEY and CDR2 as SMNVEV (reference sequence). This CDR3 contains 15 residues. V lost 4 bases, J lost 0 bases, and 13 bases lay in between. The CDR3 here is CASSSMSGGSYEQYF. The CDR3 nucleotides are TGTGCCAGCAGTTCCATGAGCGGAGGCTCCTACGAGCAGTACTTC.

The V and J genes are TRBV6-5 and TRBJ2-1, with TRBD1 matching over 9 bases. CDR1 is MNHEY and CDR2 is SVGAGI in the germline V gene. The trim removed 6 bases at V and 0 bases at J, leaving 3 bases unmatched. The CDR3 totals 15 residues. The CDR3 here is CASRGDRASYNEQFF. CDR3 DNA: TGTGCCAGCAGGGGGGACAGGGCCTCCTACAATGAGCAGTTCTTC.

The chain links TRBV18 to TRBJ2-7, with D uncertain. CDR3 length: 12 residues. Per the germline V gene, CDR1 is KGHSH and CDR2 is LQKENI. V lost 2 bases to trimming and J lost 3 bases, with 5 bases between them. In DNA, the CDR3 is TGTGCCAGCTCACCAGTTCTCTACGAGCAGTACTTC. This sequence encodes CASSPVLYEQYF.

Concerning this clone: The junction and the germline gene differ at one end; a read error may be behind it. The chain links TRBV7-7 to TRBJ2-5, with 7 positions matching TRBD1. CDR1 is SSHAT and CDR2 is FNYEAQ in the germline V gene (reference sequence). CDR3 length equals 15 residues. CDR3 region: CASSLGHRGQETQYF. The DNA for the CDR3 is TGTGCTAGCAGCTTAGGACACAGGGGCCAAGAGACCCAGTACTTC.

The V and J genes are TRBV15 and TRBJ1-5, with TRBD1 identical over 7 bases. Germline V CDR1 and CDR2: LNHNV, YYDKDF (reference sequence). The CDR3 has 19 amino acids. Unmatched junction bases numbered 14, after V lost 1 base and J lost 2 bases. The CDR3 protein is CATSRGYRDSNPGNQPQHF. CDR3 DNA: TGTGCCACCAGCAGAGGGTACCGGGACAGTAATCCGGGCAATCAGCCCCAGCATTTT.

The V call is TRBV5-1, the J call TRBJ2-5; TRBD2 aligns across 11 bases. With V trimmed by 4 bases and J by 5 bases, 4 bases remained unmatched. CDR3 size: 14 residues. Germline-derived CDR1 and CDR2 are SGHRS and YFSETQ. The CDR3 protein is CASSKTSGIETQYF. As DNA, the CDR3 is TGCGCCAGCAGCAAGACTAGCGGGATCGAGACCCAGTACTTC. The full variable domain, its missing parts supplied by reference TRBV5-1 and TRBJ2-5, is KAGVTQTPRYLIKTRGQQVTLSCSPISGHRSVSWYQQTPGQGLQFLFEYFSETQRNKGNFPGRFSGRQFSNSRSEMNVSTLELGDSALYLCASSKTSGIETQYFGPGTRLLVL.

This chain joins TRBV6-6 and TRBJ2-5, with D unclear. The germline V gene has CDR1 MNHNY and CDR2 SVGAGI (reference sequence). The V end lost 6 bases, the J end lost 3 bases, and 14 bases lay between the germline ends. This CDR3 contains 14 residues. This chain's CDR3 is CASSALRAEETQYF. Here the CDR3 DNA reads TGTGCCAGCAGCGCTCTAAGAGCCGAAGAGACCCAGTACTTC.

The chain uses TRBV7-9 and TRBJ1-1; 8 bases match TRBD1. J lost 4 bases, V lost 4 bases, and 11 bases had no gene match. CDR3 size: 16 residues. CDR1 and CDR2 (germline): SEHNR, FQNEAQ (reference sequence). The chain's CDR3 is CASSYGQGPQVTEAFF. Written as DNA, the CDR3 is TGTGCCAGCAGCTACGGACAGGGTCCTCAAGTCACTGAAGCTTTCTTT.

The chain couples TRBV13 to TRBJ2-7, with 7 bases that match TRBD1. The CDR3 is 14 residues long. Germline values: CDR1 PRHDT, CDR2 FYEKMQ (reference sequence). J was trimmed by 2 bases and V by 2 bases; bases with no gene match: 3. The chain's CDR3 is CASSLRDRPYEQYF. The CDR3 DNA reads TGTGCCAGCAGCTTACGGGACAGACCCTACGAGCAGTACTTC.

J is TRBJ1-4 and V is TRBV28; D call uncertain. Germline lookup yields CDR1 MDHEN and CDR2 SYDVKM. The CDR3 runs to 14 residues. Trimming removed 6 bases from V and 0 bases from J, with 8 bases in between. The CDR3 is CASSPPPTNEKLFF. The CDR3 bases are TGTGCCAGCAGCCCCCCCCCAACTAATGAAAAACTGTTTTTT.

This clone was observed a few times. The chain combines TRBV15 with TRBJ1-2; D uncertain. The germline gives CDR1 LNHNV, CDR2 YYDKDF (reference sequence). V dropped 0 bases and J dropped 2 bases, with 10 bases sitting between them. The CDR3 runs 15 residues. In DNA form, the CDR3 reads TGTGCCACCAGCAGAGATCAGATAGGAAACTATGGCTACACCTTC. It codes for CATSRDQIGNYGYTF.

The chain recombines TRBV3-1 (or the pseudogene TRBV3-2) with TRBJ1-2, with 9 bases fitting TRBD1. CDR1 LGHDT and CDR2 YNNKEL come from the germline V gene (reference sequence). The CDR3 runs to 16 residues. V was clipped by 5 bases and J by 7 bases; unmatched bases: 14. In nucleotides, the CDR3 is TGTGCCAGCAGCAACGACCCGGGACAGGGATCGGCTGGCTACACCTTC. Translated: CASSNDPGQGSAGYTF.

This rearrangement joins TRBV28 to TRBJ1-6, with D possibly TRBD1 on 5 matching bases. V lost 7 bases and J lost 5, with 15 bases in between. This CDR3 has 15 amino acids. The V gene's germline CDR1 is MDHEN and CDR2 SYDVKM. In DNA form, the CDR3 reads TGTGCCAGCATACCCCCAGGGCCAAATAATTCACCCCTCCACTTT. Its protein product is CASIPPGPNNSPLHF.

The rearrangement links TRBV7-9 to TRBJ2-1, with 14 bases identical to TRBD2. The CDR3 covers 17 residues. The junction had 10 bases not matched to a gene; V was cut back by 5 bases and J by 7 bases. Germline values: CDR1 SEHNR, CDR2 FQNEAQ (reference sequence). The CDR3 loop reads CASSQGLAGGIRNEQFF. In DNA, the CDR3 is TGTGCCAGCAGCCAAGGACTAGCGGGAGGAATACGAAATGAGCAGTTCTTC.

The chain carries TRBV28 and TRBJ2-3, with D possibly TRBD2 on 5 matching bases. This CDR3 region has 13 residues. The ends were cut back, 7 bases at V and 4 bases at J, with 12 bases in the middle. Germline V gene data show CDR1 as MDHEN and CDR2 as SYDVKM. DNA for the CDR3: TGTGCCAGCAACGGGAACATGCCAGATACGCAGTATTTT. Translated: CASNGNMPDTQYF. Combining the CDR3 with reference TRBV28 and TRBJ2-3 gives the whole variable domain DVKVTQSSRYLVKRTGEKVFLECVQDMDHENMFWYRQDPGLGLRLIYFSYDVKMKEKGDIPEGYSVSREKKERFSLILESASTNQTSMYLCASNGNMPDTQYFGPGTRLTVL.

This chain connects TRBV27 to TRBJ1-5; possible D gene TRBD1, 6 bases. The CDR3 contains 16 residues. Looked up from germline, CDR1 is MNHEY and CDR2 is SMNVEV (reference sequence). The V end was cut by 4 bases, the J end by 5 bases, with 18 bases between. The CDR3 loop is CASSYHLLGADQPQHF. CDR3 sequence (DNA): TGTGCCAGCAGTTACCACTTATTGGGGGCTGATCAGCCCCAGCATTTT.

This chain uses TRBV5-1 with TRBJ1-5; no definite D call. The CDR3 is 16 amino acids. V lost 4 bases, J lost 5 bases, and 19 bases lay in between. Germline V CDR1 and CDR2: SGHRS, YFSETQ. CDR3 region: CASSILLGPEDQPQHF. The CDR3 bases are TGCGCCAGCAGCATCTTGTTAGGGCCAGAAGATCAGCCCCAGCATTTT.

This rearrangement joins TRBV5-1 to TRBJ2-1; D may be TRBD2 (6 bases). The germline V and J ends were trimmed by 0 bases and 5 bases, with 9 bases remaining between them. The CDR3 sequence is 14 residues long. Per the germline V gene, CDR1 is SGHRS and CDR2 is YFSETQ. The CDR3 sequence: CASSLELANNEQFF. The DNA of the CDR3 is TGCGCCAGCAGCTTGGAACTAGCAAACAATGAGCAGTTCTTC.

This clone was detected only once. The chain uses TRBV4-3 and TRBJ1-6; D unresolved. Germline lookup yields CDR1 LGHNA and CDR2 YSLEER. The length of the CDR3 is 15 residues. Trimming took 0 bases from V and 7 from J, leaving 10 bases between them. The CDR3: CASSQDREANSPLHF. The DNA for the CDR3 is TGCGCCAGCAGCCAAGATCGGGAGGCGAATTCACCCCTCCACTTT.

This rearrangement joins TRBV6-6 to TRBJ1-2; 10 nucleotides agree with TRBD1. V lost 6 bases and J lost 7; bases outside the gene matches: 8. The germline V gene has CDR1 MNHNY and CDR2 SVGAGI (reference sequence). The CDR3 loop spans 14 amino acids. This CDR3 is CASSPGQGEVGYTF. The CDR3 bases are TGTGCCAGCAGCCCAGGACAGGGGGAAGTTGGCTACACCTTC.

The gene calls are TRBV5-4 and TRBJ1-1, with TRBD1 as a possible D gene (6 bases). The CDR3 totals 18 residues. Germline-derived CDR1 and CDR2 are SGHNT and YYREEE (reference sequence). With 2 bases removed from V and 1 base from J, the gap between germline ends came to 21 bases. The CDR3 region is CASSLSLGTSRGNTEAFF. The CDR3 DNA reads as TGTGCCAGCAGCTTAAGCCTCGGGACATCGAGGGGGAACACTGAAGCTTTCTTT.

V usage is TRBV7-3 and J usage is TRBJ1-1, with a weak D call TRBD1 (6 bases). Germline assignment: CDR1 SGHTA and CDR2 FQGTGA. Trimming stripped 5 bases from V and 1 base from J, with 14 bases between. The CDR3 runs to 15 residues. CDR3 DNA: TGTGCCAGCAGCCTAGCAGGGGCGGAGAACACTGAAGCTTTCTTT. Protein: CASSLAGAENTEAFF.

The chain couples TRBV7-9 to TRBJ2-1; D possibly corresponds to TRBD1 (5 bases). The CDR3 extends over 17 amino acids. Trimming pared 4 bases from V and 8 bases from J, leaving 24 bases between. The germline gives CDR1 SEHNR, CDR2 FQNEAQ (reference sequence). CDR3: CASSYVGGREIGDEQFF. CDR3 sequence (DNA): TGTGCCAGCAGCTATGTTGGTGGCAGGGAAATAGGGGATGAGCAGTTCTTC.

CDR3 in DNA: TGTGCCAGCAGCTTTATGCGAGGGAACACTGAAGCTTTCTTT. It yields the protein CASSFMRGNTEAFF. V usage is TRBV7-2 and J usage is TRBJ1-1; D call uncertain. CDR3 size: 14 residues. The germline V and J ends were trimmed by 3 bases and 1 base, with 9 bases remaining between them. Germline CDR1 and CDR2: SGHTA and FQGNSA.